A single sample gave rise to the 17 T cell receptor beta chains below, sequenced in a study of OX40 agonist ivuxolimab in advanced cancers. Here immunoSEQ multiplex PCR was the method, and the copy in TCRdb shows in-frame clones only, minus some. The repertoire has 10,000 to 15,000 clones, about 76% of them found once; the top ten carry about 30%. This sample comprised CD4+ or CD8+ T cells sorted from blood, obtained in a trial of the OX40 agonist ivuxolimab. Source of these receptors: an adult with an advanced solid tumor such as melanoma, head and neck, liver or kidney cancer.

The V call is TRBV7-3, the J call TRBJ2-1, with 8 positions matching TRBD1. The CDR3 runs 15 residues. V gave up 2 bases and J gave up 3 bases; unmatched junction bases: 3. CDR1 and CDR2 from the germline V gene are SGHTA and FQGTGA. CDR3 amino acids: CASSLGTGHYNEQFF. CDR3 in DNA: TGTGCCAGCAGCTTAGGGACAGGTCACTACAATGAGCAGTTCTTC. The variable domain in full, completed from reference TRBV7-3 and TRBJ2-1, reads GAGVSQTPSNKVTEKGKYVELRCDPISGHTALYWYRQSLGQGPEFLIYFQGTGAADDSGLPNDRFFAVRPEGSVSTLKIQRTERGDSAVYLCASSLGTGHYNEQFFGPGTRLTVL.

The rearrangement uses TRBV4-1 and TRBJ2-1; TRBD2 might be the D (6 bases). The V and J ends lost 1 base and 8 bases respectively, with 18 bases between them. The germline V gene has CDR1 MGHRA and CDR2 YSYEKL. The CDR3 covers 16 residues. DNA for the CDR3: TGCGCCAGCAGCCAAGGTATGGGGTTTTCGGGGGATGAGCAGTTCTTC. Protein sequence: CASSQGMGFSGDEQFF.

This clone was detected a few times. This rearrangement joins TRBV7-9 to TRBJ1-1; D call uncertain. Germline V gives CDR1 SEHNR, CDR2 FQNEAQ (reference sequence). The CDR3 is 12 amino acids. V was clipped by 5 bases and J by 4 bases, with 8 bases between them. CDR3 sequence (DNA): TGTGCCAGCAGCCATCTTACCACTGAAGCTTTCTTT. This gives the protein CASSHLTTEAFF.

This chain connects TRBV11-2 to TRBJ1-4, with D uncertain. The CDR3 loop spans 16 amino acids. The V and J ends lost 7 bases and 1 base respectively, with 16 bases between them. CDR1 SGHAT and CDR2 FQNNGV come from the germline V gene. CDR3 in DNA: TGTGCCAGCACCACGTGGCACGAGGAAACTAATGAAAAACTGTTTTTT. It encodes CASTTWHEETNEKLFF.

This clone was counted a few times. The chain couples TRBV11-3 to TRBJ2-1, with TRBD2 identical over 12 bases. Germline assignment: CDR1 SGHNT and CDR2 YENEEA. V gave up 5 bases and J gave up 4 bases; unmatched junction bases: 3. CDR3 length: 15 residues. The CDR3 loop reads CASSTSGRTYNEQFF. In DNA, the CDR3 is TGTGCCAGCAGCACTAGCGGGAGGACTTACAATGAGCAGTTCTTC.

The rearrangement links TRBV5-4 to TRBJ2-7, with D possibly called TRBD1 or TRBD2 (5 bases each). This CDR3 contains 14 residues. V dropped 4 bases and J dropped 3 bases, with 14 bases sitting between them. Germline assignment: CDR1 SGHNT and CDR2 YYREEE (reference sequence). The CDR3 bases are TGTGCCAGCAGCGGGGGACGGAACGTCTACGAGCAGTACTTC. Translated, it gives CASSGGRNVYEQYF.

The J gene is TRBJ2-5, the V gene TRBV19; no clear D gene. The CDR3 length is 14 residues. Germline CDR1 is LNHDA and CDR2 is SQIVND (reference sequence). Trimming shortened V by 7 bases and J by 5 bases, and 17 bases separated the two germline ends. As DNA, the CDR3 is TGTGCCAGTACCCCCTCGGGTCCTCGGGAGACCCAGTACTTC. Its protein product is CASTPSGPRETQYF.

This sequence joins TRBV27 and TRBJ2-1; D remains ambiguous. Trimming shortened V by 2 bases and J by 0 bases, and 14 bases separated the two germline ends. Per germline, CDR1 MNHEY and CDR2 SMNVEV (reference sequence). This CDR3 is 17 amino acids long. The CDR3 here is CASSLTGYEISYNEQFF. CDR3 bases: TGTGCCAGCAGTTTAACGGGCTACGAGATCTCCTACAATGAGCAGTTCTTC.

The chain has TRBV14 and TRBJ2-7, with 7 nucleotides matching TRBD2. This CDR3 has 15 residues. Germline trimming cut 1 base from V and 3 bases from J; bases unmatched to any gene: 6. Germline CDR1 is SGHDN and CDR2 is FVKESK. CDR3 DNA: TGTGCCAGCAGCCAAGTAGCGGGCCAGTACTACGAGCAGTACTTC. It codes for CASSQVAGQYYEQYF.

The V call is TRBV19, the J call TRBJ2-3; TRBD2 aligns across 9 bases. Germline-derived CDR1 and CDR2 are LNHDA and SQIVND (reference sequence). The CDR3 has 17 residues. V trimming: 5 bases; J trimming: 0 bases; junction bases outside the gene matches: 9. For the CDR3, the DNA is TGTGCCAGTAGTGTTAGGACTAGCGTAACTAGCACAGATACGCAGTATTTT. This codes for CASSVRTSVTSTDTQYF.

J is TRBJ2-5 and V is TRBV28; weak D call: TRBD1 (5 bases). Germline CDR1 reads MDHEN; CDR2 reads SYDVKM. V was pared by 1 base and J by 0 bases, with 9 bases between. The CDR3 runs to 15 residues. The CDR3 DNA sequence: TGTGCCAGCAGTTTATTGGGGCCCGACCAAGAGACCCAGTACTTC. This codes for CASSLLGPDQETQYF.

The rearrangement links TRBV7-9 to TRBJ1-1; no clear D gene. Germline V gene lookup returns CDR1 SEHNR and CDR2 FQNEAQ (reference sequence). The CDR3 spans 12 residues. V dropped 4 bases and J dropped 0 bases, with 3 bases sitting between them. CDR3 in amino acids: CASSSMNTEAFF. CDR3 nucleotides: TGTGCCAGCAGCTCAATGAACACTGAAGCTTTCTTT.

The chain carries TRBV6-5 and TRBJ2-7, with 7 bases lining up with TRBD1. The V and J ends lost 2 bases and 3 bases, in that order; junction bases with no gene match: 4. The CDR3 is 14 residues long. The V gene's germline CDR1 is MNHEY and CDR2 SVGAGI. The CDR3 DNA reads TGTGCCAGCAGTTACGTGAGGACAGGCTACGAGCAGTACTTC. As protein: CASSYVRTGYEQYF.

The V and J genes are TRBV6-1 and TRBJ1-5; D is uncertain. The CDR3 is 12 residues long. V was trimmed by 6 bases and J by 9 bases, leaving 12 bases between them. Per germline, CDR1 MNHNS and CDR2 SASEGT. CDR3 residues: CASSPQRLPQHF. The DNA for the CDR3 is TGTGCCAGCAGCCCACAGCGTCTGCCCCAGCATTTT.

This chain uses TRBV30 with TRBJ2-4, with 9 bases aligning to TRBD1. Germline values: CDR1 GTSNPN, CDR2 SVGIG (reference sequence). The CDR3 extends over 12 amino acids. The V gene end was trimmed by 7 bases and the J gene end by 8 bases; junction bases not matched to a gene: 6. The CDR3 region has the DNA TGTGCCTTTACAGGGGGCAGGGACATTCAGTACTTC. Translation: CAFTGGRDIQYF.

This chain connects TRBV29-1 to TRBJ2-3; 11 bases are a match to TRBD2. Per the germline V gene, CDR1 is SQVTM and CDR2 is ANQGSEA. The trim removed 5 bases at V and 0 bases at J, leaving 1 base unmatched. The CDR3 totals 14 residues. The CDR3: CSVSSGGSTDTQYF. For the CDR3, the DNA is TGCAGCGTTTCTAGCGGGGGGAGCACAGATACGCAGTATTTT.

The gene calls are TRBV2 and TRBJ2-3; TRBD1 agrees at 9 bases. From germline, CDR1 is SNHLY and CDR2 FYNNEI. Trimming cost V 9 bases and J 2 bases; bases outside gene matches: 9. There are 15 residues in the CDR3. CDR3 DNA sequence: TGTGCCAGTAGGGGACAGGGATGGTACACAGATACGCAGTATTTT. Translating it yields CASRGQGWYTDTQYF.